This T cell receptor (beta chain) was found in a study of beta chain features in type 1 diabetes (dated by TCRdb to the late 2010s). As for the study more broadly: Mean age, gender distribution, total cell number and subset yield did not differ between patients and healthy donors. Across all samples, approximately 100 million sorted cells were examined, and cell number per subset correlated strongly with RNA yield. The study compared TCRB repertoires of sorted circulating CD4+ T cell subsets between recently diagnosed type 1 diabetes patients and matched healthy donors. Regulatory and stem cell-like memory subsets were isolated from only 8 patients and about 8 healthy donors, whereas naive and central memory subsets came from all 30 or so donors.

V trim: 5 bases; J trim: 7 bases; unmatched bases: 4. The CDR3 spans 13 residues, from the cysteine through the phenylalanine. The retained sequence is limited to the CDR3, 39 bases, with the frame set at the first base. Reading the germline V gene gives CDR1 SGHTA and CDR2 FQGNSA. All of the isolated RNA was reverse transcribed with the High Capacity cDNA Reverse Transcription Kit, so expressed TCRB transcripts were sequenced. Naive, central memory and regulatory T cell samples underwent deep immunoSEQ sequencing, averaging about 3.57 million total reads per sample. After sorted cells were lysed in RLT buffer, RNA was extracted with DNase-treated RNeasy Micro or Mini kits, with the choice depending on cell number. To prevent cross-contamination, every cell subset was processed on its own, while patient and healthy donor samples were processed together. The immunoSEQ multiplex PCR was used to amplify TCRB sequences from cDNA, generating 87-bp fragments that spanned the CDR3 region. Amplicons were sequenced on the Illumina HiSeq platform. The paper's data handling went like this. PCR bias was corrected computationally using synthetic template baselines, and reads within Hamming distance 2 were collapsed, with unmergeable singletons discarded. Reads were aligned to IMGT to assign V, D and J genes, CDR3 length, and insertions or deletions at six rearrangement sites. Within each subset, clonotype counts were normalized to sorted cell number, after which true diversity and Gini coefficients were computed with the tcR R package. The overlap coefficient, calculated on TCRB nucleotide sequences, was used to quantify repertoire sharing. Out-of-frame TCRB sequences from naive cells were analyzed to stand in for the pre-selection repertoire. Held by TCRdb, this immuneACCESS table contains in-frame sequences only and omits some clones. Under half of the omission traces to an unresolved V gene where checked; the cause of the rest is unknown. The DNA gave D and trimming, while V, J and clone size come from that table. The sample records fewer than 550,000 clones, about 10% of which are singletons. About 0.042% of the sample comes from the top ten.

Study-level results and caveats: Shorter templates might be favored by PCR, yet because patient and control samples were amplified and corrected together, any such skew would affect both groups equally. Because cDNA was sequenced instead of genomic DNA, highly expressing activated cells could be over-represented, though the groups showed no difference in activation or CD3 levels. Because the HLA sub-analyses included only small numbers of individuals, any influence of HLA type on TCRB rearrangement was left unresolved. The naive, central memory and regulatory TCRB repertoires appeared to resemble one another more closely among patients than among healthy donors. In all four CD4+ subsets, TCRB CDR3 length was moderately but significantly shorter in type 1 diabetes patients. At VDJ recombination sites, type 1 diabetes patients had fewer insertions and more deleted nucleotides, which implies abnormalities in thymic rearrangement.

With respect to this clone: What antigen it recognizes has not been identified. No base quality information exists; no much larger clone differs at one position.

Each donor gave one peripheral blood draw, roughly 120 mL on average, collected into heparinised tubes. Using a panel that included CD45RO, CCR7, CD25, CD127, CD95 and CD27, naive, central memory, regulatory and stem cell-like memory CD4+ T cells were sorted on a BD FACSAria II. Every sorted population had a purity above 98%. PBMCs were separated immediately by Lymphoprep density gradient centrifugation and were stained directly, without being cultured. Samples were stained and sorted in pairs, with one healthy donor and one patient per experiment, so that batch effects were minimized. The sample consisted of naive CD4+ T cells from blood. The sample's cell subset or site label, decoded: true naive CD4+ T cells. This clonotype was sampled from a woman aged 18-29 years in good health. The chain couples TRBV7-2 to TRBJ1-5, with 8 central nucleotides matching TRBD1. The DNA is TGTGCCAGCAGCCTGGGACAGGCACAGCCCCAGCATTTT. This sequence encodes CASSLGQAQPQHF.